Sequencing of this TCR beta chain was carried out in a study of shared clonotypes between healthy human individuals. Study at large: Researchers drew samples from two women and three men aged 18 to 49.

In the sorted-subset replicate PCRs, approximately 200 ng DNA, around 30,000 T cell genomes, was used. TCRdb keeps only in-frame clones here, not all; method: immunoSEQ multiplex PCR. The table includes about 100,000 clones, around 68% detected once. This clone was counted a few times. V gave up 5 bases and J gave up 9 bases; unmatched junction bases: 6. CDR3 size: 14 residues. CDR1 and CDR2 (germline): SGHTA, FQGNSA. Recent vaccinations or acute infections were absent in the healthy HIV-negative adult donors. The rearrangement links TRBV7-2 to TRBJ1-6, with 8 bases that match TRBD1. This clonotype was obtained from a woman in her 30s in good health. The sample taken for sequencing was memory CD8+ T cells sorted from blood. Subset reported: CD45RO+ cells pooled with CCR7-negative TemRA cells. CDR3 DNA sequence: TGTGCCAGCAGCATGGACAGGGTGACTTCACCCCTCCACTTT. As protein: CASSMDRVTSPLHF.